This T cell receptor (beta chain) was observed in a study of breast tumors, draining lymph nodes, adjacent tissues listed by TCRdb under 2016. Context from the whole study: Breast cancer patients provided tumor, adjacent nontumor tissue and axillary lymph nodes, and the study compared the TCR beta repertoires across these three sources. In human breast cancer, the study set out to evaluate how tumor, surrounding tissue and draining lymph node repertoires relate to one another and whether T cells may move between these sites.

Broader findings and caveats from the paper: The conclusion that tumor T cells originate in lymph nodes was presented as consistent with a hypothesis rather than as directly demonstrated. The data were considered consistent with most tumor T cells being derived from the lymph node and subsequently expanding within tumor tissue. In luminal-like breast cancer, tumor and nontumor tissue repertoires resembled each other significantly more than in basal-like breast cancer. T-cell repertoire diversity in tumors was found to be lower than in lymph nodes but higher than in nontumor tissue, and preferential V and J gene usage was observed.

Lymph node samples were obtained from the axillary draining lymph nodes of breast cancer patients. As for this clonotype: No cognate antigen has been identified for it. Since the CDR3 does not end with the conserved phenylalanine or tryptophan, this likely comes from a read error. It is unclear where the CDR3 begins or ends on the DNA, so no DNA is shown, and the CDR3 is as TCRdb lists it.

The sequencer listed for this sample is Illumina HiSeq 2000. Multiplex PCR amplification was used to generate the TCR beta chain libraries. The amplified TCR beta chain products were analyzed by high-throughput sequencing. TCRdb trimmed the raw reads at Q25, called clones with MiXCR and kept productive beta chains. A single entry per CDR3 protein holds the most common genes and DNA from its merged rows. The sample table contains approximately 140,000 distinct CDR3 sequences; only one count was recorded for 30% to 35% of them. The ten most abundant clones make up 2% to 2.5% of the sample. The CDR3 extends over 12 residues, inclusive of both ends. The CDR1 and CDR2 encoded by the germline V gene are SGHVS and FQNEAQ.

Rearrangement joined TRBV7-8 to TRBJ2-5; the table's D call TRBD2 went unverified against the DNA. This clonotype was sampled from a female donor with breast cancer. Some clones in this sample may be carry-over from other donors' samples. The sample was axillary lymph node tissue. The CDR3: CASCGTLGSQHL.